The clone carrying this TCR beta chain was observed at least ten times. Its antigen is not identified. This sample was included in a study of Graves' ophthalmopathy and Graves' hyperthyroidism. Study outcomes and limitations: With roughly 88% sensitivity and 75% to 84% specificity, a 13-signature model separated ophthalmopathy from stable hyperthyroidism.

V shed 5 bases and J 4 bases; nucleotides not matched to a gene: 10. Per the germline V gene, CDR1 is SGHTA and CDR2 is FQGTGA. The CDR3 runs 16 residues. RNA served as the template for amplifying TCR beta CDR3 regions. First-round RT-PCR with HTBI primers preceded a second-round multiplex PCR. One entry per CDR3 protein, called by TCRdb with MiXCR from the multiplex PCR reads. The profile shows 300,000 to 350,000 distinct CDR3 sequences, 15% to 20% of them singletons. The chain carries TRBV7-3 and TRBJ2-2; 7 bases align to TRBD2. The receptor was derived from an adult man with Graves' ophthalmopathy. Specimen: peripheral blood. This chain's CDR3 is CASSPRGSGGTGELFF. DNA of the CDR3: TGTGCCAGCAGCCCCCGCGGGAGTGGCGGCACCGGGGAGCTGTTTTTT.